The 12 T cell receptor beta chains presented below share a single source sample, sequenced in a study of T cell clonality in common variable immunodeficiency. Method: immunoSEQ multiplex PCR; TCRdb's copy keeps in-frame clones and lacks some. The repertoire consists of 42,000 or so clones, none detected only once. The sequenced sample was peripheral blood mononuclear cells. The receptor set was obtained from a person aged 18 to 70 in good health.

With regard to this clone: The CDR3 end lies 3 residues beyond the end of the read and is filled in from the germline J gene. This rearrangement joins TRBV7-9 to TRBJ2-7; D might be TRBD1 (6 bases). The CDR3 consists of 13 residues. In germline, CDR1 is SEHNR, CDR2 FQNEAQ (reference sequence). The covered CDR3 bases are TGTTCCGGCAGCCCCCTGACAGGCTACGAG. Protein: CSGSPLTGYE. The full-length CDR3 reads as CSGSPLTGYEQYF.

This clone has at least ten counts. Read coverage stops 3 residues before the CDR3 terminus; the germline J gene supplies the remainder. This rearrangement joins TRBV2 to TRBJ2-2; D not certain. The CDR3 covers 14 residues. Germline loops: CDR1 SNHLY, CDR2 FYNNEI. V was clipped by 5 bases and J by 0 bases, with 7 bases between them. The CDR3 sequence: CASSLLANTGELFF. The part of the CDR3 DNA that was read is TGTGCCAGCAGTCTGCTAGCGAACACCGGGGAG.

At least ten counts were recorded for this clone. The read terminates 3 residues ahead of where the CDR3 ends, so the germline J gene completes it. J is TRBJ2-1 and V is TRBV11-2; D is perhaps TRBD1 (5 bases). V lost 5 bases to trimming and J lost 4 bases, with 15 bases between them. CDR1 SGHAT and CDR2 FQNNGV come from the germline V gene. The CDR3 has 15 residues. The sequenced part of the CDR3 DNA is TGTGCCAGCAGCGGATGGGCAGGGTCGTACAATGAG. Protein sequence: CASSGWAGSYNE. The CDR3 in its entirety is CASSGWAGSYNEQFF.

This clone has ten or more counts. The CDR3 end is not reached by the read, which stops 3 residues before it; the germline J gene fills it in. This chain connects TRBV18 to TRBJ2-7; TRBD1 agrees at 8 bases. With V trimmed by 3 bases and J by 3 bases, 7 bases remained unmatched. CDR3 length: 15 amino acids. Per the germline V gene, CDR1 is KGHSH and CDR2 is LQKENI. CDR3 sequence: CASSPWGTGGYEQYF. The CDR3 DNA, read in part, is TGTGCCAGCTCACCTTGGGGGACAGGTGGCTACGAG.

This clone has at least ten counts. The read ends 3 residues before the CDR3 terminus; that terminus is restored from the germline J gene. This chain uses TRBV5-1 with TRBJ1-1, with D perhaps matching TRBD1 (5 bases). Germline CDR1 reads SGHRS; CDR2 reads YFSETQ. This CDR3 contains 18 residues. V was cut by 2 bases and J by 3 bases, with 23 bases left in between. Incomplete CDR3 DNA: TGCGCCAGCAGCTTAATAGCCCGGCCAGGCGGGGCGGACACTGAA. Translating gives CASSLIARPGGADTE. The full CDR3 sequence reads CASSLIARPGGADTEAFF.

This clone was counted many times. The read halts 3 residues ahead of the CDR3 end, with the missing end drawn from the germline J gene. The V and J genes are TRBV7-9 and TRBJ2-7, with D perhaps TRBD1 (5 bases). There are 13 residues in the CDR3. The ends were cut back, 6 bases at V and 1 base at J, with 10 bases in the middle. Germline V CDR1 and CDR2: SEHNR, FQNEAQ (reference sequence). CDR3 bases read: TGTGCCAGCAGTCCGACAGCTTCCTACGAG. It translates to CASSPTASYE. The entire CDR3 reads CASSPTASYEQYF.

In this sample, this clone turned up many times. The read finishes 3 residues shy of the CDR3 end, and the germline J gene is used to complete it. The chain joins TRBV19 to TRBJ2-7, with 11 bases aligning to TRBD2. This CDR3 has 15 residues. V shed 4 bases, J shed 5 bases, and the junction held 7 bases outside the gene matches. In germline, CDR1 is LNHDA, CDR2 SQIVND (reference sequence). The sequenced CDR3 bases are TGTGCCAGTAGTAATCTAGCGGGGGGTCTAAACGAG. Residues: CASSNLAGGLNE. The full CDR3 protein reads CASSNLAGGLNEQYF. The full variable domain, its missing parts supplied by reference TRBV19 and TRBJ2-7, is DGGITQSPKYLFRKEGQNVTLSCEQNLNHDAMYWYRQDPGQGLRLIYYSQIVNDFQKGDIAEGYSVSREKKESFPLTVTSAQKNPTAFYLCASSNLAGGLNEQYFGPGTRLTVT.

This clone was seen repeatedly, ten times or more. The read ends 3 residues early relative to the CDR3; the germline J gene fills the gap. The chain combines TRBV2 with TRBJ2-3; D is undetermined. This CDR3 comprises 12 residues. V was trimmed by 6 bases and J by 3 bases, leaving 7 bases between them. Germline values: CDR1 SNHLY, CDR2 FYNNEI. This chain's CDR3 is CASRAGTDTQYF. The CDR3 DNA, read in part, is TGTGCCAGCAGGGCAGGAACAGATACG.

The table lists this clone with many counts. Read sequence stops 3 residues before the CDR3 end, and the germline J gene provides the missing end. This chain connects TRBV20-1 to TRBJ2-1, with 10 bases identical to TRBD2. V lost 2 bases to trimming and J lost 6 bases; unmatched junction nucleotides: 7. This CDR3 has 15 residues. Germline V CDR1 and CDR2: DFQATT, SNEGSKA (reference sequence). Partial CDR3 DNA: TGCAGTGCTAGAACCCTAGCGGGAGAGAGCAATGAG. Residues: CSARTLAGESNE. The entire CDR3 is CSARTLAGESNEQFF.

The CDR3 spells CASIGLGGPGASYGYTF. The part of the CDR3 DNA that was read is TGTGCCAGTATAGGGCTCGGGGGTCCCGGAGCGAGTTATGGC. The chain couples TRBV19 to TRBJ1-2; D might be TRBD1 (5 bases). Read sequence stops 3 residues before the CDR3 end, and the germline J gene provides the missing end. Per the germline V gene, CDR1 is LNHDA and CDR2 is SQIVND (reference sequence). V was clipped by 7 bases and J by 5 bases, with 26 bases between them. The CDR3 extends over 17 amino acids.

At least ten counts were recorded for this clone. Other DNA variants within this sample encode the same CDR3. This CDR3 reads CASSPGQHQRYSTDTQYF. The DNA read from the CDR3 is TGTGCCAGCAGCCCCGGACAGCACCAGCGGTATAGCACAGATACG. V is TRBV7-6 and J is TRBJ2-3; D is possibly TRBD1 (6 bases). Sequencing ends 3 residues short of the CDR3 end; the germline J gene provides the rest. This CDR3 comprises 18 residues. The germline gives CDR1 SGHVS, CDR2 FNYEAQ. Trimming cost V 5 bases and J 0 bases, with 21 bases left between them. The full variable domain, its missing parts supplied by reference TRBV7-6 and TRBJ2-3, is GAGVSQSPRYKVTKRGQDVALRCDPISGHVSLYWYRQALGQGPEFLTYFNYEAQQDKSGLPNDRFSAERPEGSISTLTIQRTEQRDSAMYRCASSPGQHQRYSTDTQYFGPGTRLTVL.

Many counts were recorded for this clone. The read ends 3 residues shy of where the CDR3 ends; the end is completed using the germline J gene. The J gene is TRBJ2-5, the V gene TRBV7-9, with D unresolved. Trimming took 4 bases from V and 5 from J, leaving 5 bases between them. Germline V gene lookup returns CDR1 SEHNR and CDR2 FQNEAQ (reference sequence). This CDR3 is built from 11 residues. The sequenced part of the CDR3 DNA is TGTGCCAGCAGCTCCGTTGAGACC. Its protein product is CASSSVET. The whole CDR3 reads CASSSVETQYF.